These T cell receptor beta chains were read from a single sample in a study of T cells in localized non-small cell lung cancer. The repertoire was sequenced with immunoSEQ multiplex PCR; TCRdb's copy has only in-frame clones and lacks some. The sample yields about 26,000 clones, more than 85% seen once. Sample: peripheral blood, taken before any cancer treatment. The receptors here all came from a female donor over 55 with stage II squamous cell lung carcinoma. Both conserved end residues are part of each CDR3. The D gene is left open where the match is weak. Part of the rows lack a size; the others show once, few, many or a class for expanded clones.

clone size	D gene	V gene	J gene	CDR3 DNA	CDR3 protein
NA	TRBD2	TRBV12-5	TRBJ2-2	TGTGCTAGTGGTCCGGGAGGGTACACCGGGGAGCTGTTTTTT	CASGPGGYTGELFF
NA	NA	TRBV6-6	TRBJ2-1	TGTGCCAGCACCCTAGGATATGAGCAGTTCTTC	CASTLGYEQFF
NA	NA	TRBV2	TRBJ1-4	TGTGCCAGCAGGGACACTGACACTGCCGGAAAACTGTTTTTT	CASRDTDTAGKLFF
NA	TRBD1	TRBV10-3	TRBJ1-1	TGTGCTTCCTCGCCCGACAGGGGTAACACTGAAGCTTTCTTT	CASSPDRGNTEAFF
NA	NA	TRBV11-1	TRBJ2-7	TGTGCCAGCAGCCCTAACCTACGGGTTGGGAACGAGCAGTACTTC	CASSPNLRVGNEQYF
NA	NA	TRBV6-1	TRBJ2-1	TGTGCCAGCAGTGCTCGCCCCAATGAGCAGTTCTTC	CASSARPNEQFF
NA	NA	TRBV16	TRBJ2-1	TGTGCCAGCAGCCAATCCTCACTAGGAGGAGGAGAGCAGTTCTTC	CASSQSSLGGGEQFF
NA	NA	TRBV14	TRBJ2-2	TGTGCCAGCAGCCGAGGTGGGGAGCTGTTTTTT	CASSRGGELFF
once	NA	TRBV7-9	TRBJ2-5	TGTGCCAGCAGCCGGGGATTCGTCGAGGAGACCCAGTACTTC	CASSRGFVEETQYF
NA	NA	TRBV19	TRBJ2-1	TGTGCCAGTAGTACAACCTTCGGGGGCTCCTACAATGAGCAGTTCTTC	CASSTTFGGSYNEQFF
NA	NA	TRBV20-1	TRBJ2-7	TGCGGAACGGAGGGCGGCGGCGAGCAGTACTTC	CGTEGGGEQYF
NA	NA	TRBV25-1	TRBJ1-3	TGTGCCAGCAGTCCAGGATCCTCTGGAAACACCATATATTTT	CASSPGSSGNTIYF
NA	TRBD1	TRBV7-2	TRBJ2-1	TGTGCCAGCATGCCCGGACAGGGGAACAATGAGCAGTTCTTC	CASMPGQGNNEQFF
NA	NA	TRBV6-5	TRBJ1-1	TGTGCCAGCAGTATACAGGGGAACACTGAAGCTTTCTTT	CASSIQGNTEAFF
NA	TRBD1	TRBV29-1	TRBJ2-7	TGCAGCGTTGCCATGGCCGGGACAGGGGGCTTGGAGCAGTACTTC	CSVAMAGTGGLEQYF
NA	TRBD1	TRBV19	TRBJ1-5	TGTGCCAGTAGCCAACTCACAGGGGGCGGTCAGCCCCAGCATTTT	CASSQLTGGGQPQHF
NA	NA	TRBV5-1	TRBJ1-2	TGCGCCAGCAGCTTGCGTGCAAACTATGGCTACACCTTC	CASSLRANYGYTF
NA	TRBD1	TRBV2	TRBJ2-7	TGTGCCAGCGGCGGGCGCCAGGGGACAGAAAATGAGCAGTACTTC	CASGGRQGTENEQYF
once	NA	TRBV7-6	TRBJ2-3	TGTGCCAGCGGGAGGGGGACAGATACGCAGTATTTT	CASGRGTDTQYF
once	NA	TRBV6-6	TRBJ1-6	TGTGCCAGCAGTTACTCGAAAGGGGGTGGTAATTCACCCCTCCACTTT	CASSYSKGGGNSPLHF
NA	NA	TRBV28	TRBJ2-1	TGTGCCAGCGGGGGTTATCCGCAGGGGTGGTCCTACAATGAGCAGTTCTTC	CASGGYPQGWSYNEQFF
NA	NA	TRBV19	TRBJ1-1	TGTGCCAGTAGCCCCCAGACAGAGACTGAAGCTTTCTTT	CASSPQTETEAFF
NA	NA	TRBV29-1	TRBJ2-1	TGCAGCGTTGGAAGGCAGACGGTGGACAATGAGCAGTTCTTC	CSVGRQTVDNEQFF